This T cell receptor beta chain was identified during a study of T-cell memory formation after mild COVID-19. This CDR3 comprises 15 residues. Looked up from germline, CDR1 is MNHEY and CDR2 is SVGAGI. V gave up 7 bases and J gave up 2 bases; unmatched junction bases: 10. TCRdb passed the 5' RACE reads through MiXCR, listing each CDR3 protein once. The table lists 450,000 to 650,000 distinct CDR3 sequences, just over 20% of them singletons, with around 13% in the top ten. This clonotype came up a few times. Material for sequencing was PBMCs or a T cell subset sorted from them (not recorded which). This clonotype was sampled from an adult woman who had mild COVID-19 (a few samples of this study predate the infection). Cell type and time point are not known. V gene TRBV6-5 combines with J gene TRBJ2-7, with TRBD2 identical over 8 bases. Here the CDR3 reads CASKHYRGGPYEQYF. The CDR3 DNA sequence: TGTGCCAGCAAGCACTATCGGGGGGGTCCCTACGAGCAGTACTTC.